This T cell receptor beta chain derives from a study of technical replicates of blood from a handful of donors. V lost 5 bases and J lost 12, with 14 bases in between. CDR3 length equals 11 residues. Germline V gives CDR1 MDHEN, CDR2 SYDVKM. Libraries were prepared by immunoSEQ multiplex PCR; TCRdb keeps only in-frame clonotypes and omits some of them. The sample records approximately 78,000 clones, around 95% being singletons. Sequenced input: T cells isolated from PBMCs. The TCR sequence derives from a human donor in good health. J is TRBJ2-7 and V is TRBV28; possible D gene TRBD1, 5 bases. The CDR3 is CASSHRQSRYF. The CDR3 DNA follows: TGTGCCAGCAGTCATAGACAGTCACGGTACTTC.